This T cell receptor beta chain came from a study of blood T cell dynamics during melanoma immunotherapy. Study in general: Metastatic melanoma patients received first-line pembrolizumab or nivolumab plus ipilimumab. Study results and limitations: Unlike progressors, later disease-control patients had W3 repertoires gaining clonality or diversity.

This clone was seen just once. Its antigen is as yet unknown. This CDR3 comprises 14 residues. Germline CDR1 MNHEY, CDR2 SVGAGI. V lost 4 bases and J 4 bases, leaving 11 bases between the germline ends. This sample's time point: pre-treatment baseline. Samples come from before therapy and from week 3 after the first blockade cycle. No patient had earlier systemic cancer treatment, concurrent immunosuppressants, or another active cancer. Sequencing used immunoSEQ multiplex PCR; TCRdb keeps in-frame clones, though not all of them. This table has about 8,500 clones, about 80% appearing once. The receptor was isolated from a human donor with melanoma. The V gene is TRBV6-5, the J gene TRBJ1-5; D possibly corresponds to TRBD1 (6 bases). The specimen comprised blood, sampled from a patient treated with checkpoint blockade. The CDR3 region is CASSFTGPNQPQHF. CDR3 in DNA: TGTGCCAGCAGTTTTACAGGGCCTAATCAGCCCCAGCATTTT.